The T cell receptor beta chain under discussion was sequenced for a study of blood T cell repertoires in COVID-19. Background on the study: The United States, Italy and Spain supplied acute and convalescent COVID-19 samples. PBMCs, B-cell-depleted T cells, or T cells provided the cDNA or gDNA that made up the material.

Participant-given clinical history determined each cohort assignment. CDR1 is MNHEY, CDR2 SVGAGI, per germline. The trim removed 10 bases at V and 3 bases at J, leaving 9 bases unmatched. CDR3 length: 13 amino acids. Study processing details: Amplification of reference gene primers provided the estimated nucleated cell counts. Measured with immunoSEQ multiplex PCR; TCRdb has only the in-frame clones, and not every one. That table is the source of V, J and clone size, and D and trimming were worked out from the DNA. The repertoire includes approximately 250,000 clones, 88% of them detected once, and around 2% sits in the top ten.

The sequenced sample was PBMCs or T cells enriched from blood (not recorded which). The sequence came from a woman in her fifties or sixties in a cohort exposed to, infected with or recovered from COVID-19 (not recorded which). The rearrangement uses TRBV6-5 and TRBJ2-7; TRBD2 aligns across 7 bases. The CDR3 reads CATTAGDYYEQYF. CDR3 DNA: TGTGCCACCACGGCGGGAGACTACTACGAGCAGTACTTC.